This TCR beta chain is from a study of cytomegalovirus exposure and HLA in healthy donors. General observations from the study: CMV antigen specificity was confirmed in vitro for three CMV-associated chains. Exclusion as indistinguishable affected some V segments, including TRBV6-2 and TRBV6-3.

The PCR made use of 60 Vbeta and 13 Jbeta primers. Data came from immunoSEQ multiplex PCR; TCRdb stores just in-frame clones and leaves some out. The data show just over 150,000 clones, around three quarters seen once. Trimming took 8 bases from V and 0 from J, leaving 22 bases between them. CDR3 length: 17 amino acids. Points on this clone: Its antigen is still unknown.

Specimen: PBMCs. The rearrangement joins TRBV23-1 to TRBJ1-1; D possibly corresponds to TRBD1 (6 bases). TRBV23-1 is flagged as an ORF with uncertain function. The source of this sequence is a woman aged 40-49 years in good health and CMV-seronegative. CDR3 nucleotide sequence: TGCGCCAGCGATAGGTCAGGGGATGATTTAATGAACACTGAAGCTTTCTTT. Its translation: CASDRSGDDLMNTEAFF.